This TCR beta chain derives from a study of a mutant IDH1 vaccine in newly diagnosed glioma. The wider study: The start of vaccination came 4-6 weeks after radiotherapy alone, or with temozolomide cycles. Patients were pretreated with radiotherapy, temozolomide, or both, mostly both.

The germline V and J ends were trimmed by 7 bases and 0 bases, with 15 bases remaining between them. CDR1 is LNHDA and CDR2 is SQIVND in the germline V gene (reference sequence). The CDR3 runs to 15 residues. Time point given: week 11, during vaccination. Doses comprised 300 ug of mutant IDH1 20-mer peptide each, plus topical imiquimod. Every donor had a new WHO grade 3 or 4 astrocytoma that was IDH1-mutant, with loss of nuclear ATRX. For this clone: The antigen remains undetermined.

Repertoires were generated with immunoSEQ multiplex PCR, while TCRdb's copy carries only in-frame clones and drops some. This table holds around 120,000 clones, about 82% found once. The rearrangement links TRBV19 to TRBJ1-2; TRBD1 is a possible D gene (5 bases). The receptor was isolated from a man aged 35 to 55 with glioma. The material sequenced was PBMCs, taken from a glioma patient whose treatment included an IDH1 peptide vaccine. DNA of the CDR3: TGTGCCAGTACAGAAGCGGGGGGAGCTAACTATGGCTACACCTTC. This translates into CASTEAGGANYGYTF.